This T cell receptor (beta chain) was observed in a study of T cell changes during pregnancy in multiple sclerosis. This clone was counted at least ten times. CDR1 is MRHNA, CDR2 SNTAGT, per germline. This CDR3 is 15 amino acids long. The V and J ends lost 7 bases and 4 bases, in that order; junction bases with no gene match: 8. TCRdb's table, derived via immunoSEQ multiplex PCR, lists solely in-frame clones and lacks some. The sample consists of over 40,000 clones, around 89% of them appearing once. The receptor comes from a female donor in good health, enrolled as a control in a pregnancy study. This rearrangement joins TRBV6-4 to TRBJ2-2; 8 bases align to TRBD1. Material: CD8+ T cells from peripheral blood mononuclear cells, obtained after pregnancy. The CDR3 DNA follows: TGTGCCAGCAAAGAGGGACAGGATACCACCGGGGAGCTGTTTTTT. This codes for CASKEGQDTTGELFF.